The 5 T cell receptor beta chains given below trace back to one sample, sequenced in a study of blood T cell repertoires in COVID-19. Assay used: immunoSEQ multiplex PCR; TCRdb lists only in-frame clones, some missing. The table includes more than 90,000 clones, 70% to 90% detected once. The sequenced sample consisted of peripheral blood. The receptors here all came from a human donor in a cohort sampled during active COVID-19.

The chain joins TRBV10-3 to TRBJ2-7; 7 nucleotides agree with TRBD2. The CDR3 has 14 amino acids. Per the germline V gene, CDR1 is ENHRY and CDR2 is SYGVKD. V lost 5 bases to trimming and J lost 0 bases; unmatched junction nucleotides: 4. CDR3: CAISPGRSSYEQYF. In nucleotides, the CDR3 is TGTGCCATCAGTCCCGGGAGGAGCTCCTACGAGCAGTACTTC.

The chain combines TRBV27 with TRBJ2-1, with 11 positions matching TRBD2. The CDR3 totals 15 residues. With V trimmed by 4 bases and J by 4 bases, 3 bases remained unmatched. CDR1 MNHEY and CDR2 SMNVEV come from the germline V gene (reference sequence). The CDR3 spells CASSSTSGGYNEQFF. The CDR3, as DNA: TGTGCCAGCAGTTCAACTAGCGGGGGATACAATGAGCAGTTCTTC.

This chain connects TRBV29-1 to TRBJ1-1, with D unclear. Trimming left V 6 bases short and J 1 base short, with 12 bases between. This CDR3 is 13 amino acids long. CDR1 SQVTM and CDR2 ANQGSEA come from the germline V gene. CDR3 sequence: CSVPTPGNTEAFF. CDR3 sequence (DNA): TGCAGCGTCCCGACTCCTGGGAACACTGAAGCTTTCTTT.

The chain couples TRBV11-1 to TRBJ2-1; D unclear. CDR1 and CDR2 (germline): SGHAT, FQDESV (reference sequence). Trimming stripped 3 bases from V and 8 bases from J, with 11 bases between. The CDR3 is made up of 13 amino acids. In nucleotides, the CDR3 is TGTGCCAGCAGCTTCCCCGTTCGAGATGAGCAGTTCTTC. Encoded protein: CASSFPVRDEQFF.

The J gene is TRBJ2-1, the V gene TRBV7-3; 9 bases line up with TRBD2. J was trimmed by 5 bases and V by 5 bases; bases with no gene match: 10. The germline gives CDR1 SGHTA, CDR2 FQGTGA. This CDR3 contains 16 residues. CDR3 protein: CASSRGGAGGNNEQFF. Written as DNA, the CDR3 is TGTGCCAGCAGCCGCGGAGGAGCGGGAGGTAACAATGAGCAGTTCTTC.